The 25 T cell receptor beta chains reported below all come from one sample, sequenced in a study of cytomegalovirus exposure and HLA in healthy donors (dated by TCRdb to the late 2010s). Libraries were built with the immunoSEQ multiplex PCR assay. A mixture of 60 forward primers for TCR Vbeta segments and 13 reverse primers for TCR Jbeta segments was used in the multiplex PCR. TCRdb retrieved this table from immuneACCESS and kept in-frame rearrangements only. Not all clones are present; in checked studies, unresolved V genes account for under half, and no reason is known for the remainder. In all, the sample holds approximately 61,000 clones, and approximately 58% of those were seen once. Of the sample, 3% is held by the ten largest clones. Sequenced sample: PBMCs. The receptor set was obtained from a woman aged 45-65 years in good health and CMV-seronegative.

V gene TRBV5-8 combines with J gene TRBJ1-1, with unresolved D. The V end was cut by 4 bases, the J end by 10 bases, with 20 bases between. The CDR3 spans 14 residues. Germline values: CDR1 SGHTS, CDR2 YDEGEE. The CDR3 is CASSVFGRPGGAFF. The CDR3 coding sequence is TGTGCCAGCAGCGTGTTTGGCCGTCCCGGAGGAGCTTTCTTT.

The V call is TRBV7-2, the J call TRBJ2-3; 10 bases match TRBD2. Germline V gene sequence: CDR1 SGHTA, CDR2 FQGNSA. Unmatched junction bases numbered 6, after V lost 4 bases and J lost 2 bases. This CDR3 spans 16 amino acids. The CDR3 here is CASSSLAGGYTDTQYF. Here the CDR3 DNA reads TGTGCCAGCAGCTCATTAGCGGGAGGATACACAGATACGCAGTATTTT. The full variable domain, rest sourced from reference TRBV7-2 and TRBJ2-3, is GAGVSQSPSNKVTEKGKDVELRCDPISGHTALYWYRQSLGQGLEFLIYFQGNSAPDKSGLPSDRFSAERTGGSVSTLTIQRTQQEDSAVYLCASSSLAGGYTDTQYFGPGTRLTVL.

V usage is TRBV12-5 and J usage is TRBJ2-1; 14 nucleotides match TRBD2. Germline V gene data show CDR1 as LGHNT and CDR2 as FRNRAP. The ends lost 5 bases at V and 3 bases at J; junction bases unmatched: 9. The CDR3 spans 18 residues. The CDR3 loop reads CASGPGLAGVNDYNEQFF. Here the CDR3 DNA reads TGTGCTAGTGGTCCGGGACTAGCGGGAGTTAATGACTACAATGAGCAGTTCTTC.

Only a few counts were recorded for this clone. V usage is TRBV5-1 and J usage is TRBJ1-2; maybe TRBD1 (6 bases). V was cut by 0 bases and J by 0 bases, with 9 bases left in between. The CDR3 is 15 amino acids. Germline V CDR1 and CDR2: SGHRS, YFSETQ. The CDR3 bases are TGCGCCAGCAGCTTGGCCGGGACAACTAACTATGGCTACACCTTC. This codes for CASSLAGTTNYGYTF.

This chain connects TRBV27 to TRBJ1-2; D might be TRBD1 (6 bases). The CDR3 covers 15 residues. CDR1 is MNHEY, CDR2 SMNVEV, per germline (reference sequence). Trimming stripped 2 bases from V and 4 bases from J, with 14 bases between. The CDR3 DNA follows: TGTGCCAGCAGTTTAGCACAGGGTTTACCCTATGGCTACACCTTC. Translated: CASSLAQGLPYGYTF.

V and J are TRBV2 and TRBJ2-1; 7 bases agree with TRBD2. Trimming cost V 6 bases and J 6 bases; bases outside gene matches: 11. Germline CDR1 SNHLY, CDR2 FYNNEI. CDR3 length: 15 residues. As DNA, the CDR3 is TGTGCCAGCAGGTCAACCGGGACTACTCCCAATGAGCAGTTCTTC. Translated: CASRSTGTTPNEQFF. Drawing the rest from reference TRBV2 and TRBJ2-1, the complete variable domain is EPEVTQTPSHQVTQMGQEVILRCVPISNHLYFYWYRQILGQKVEFLVSFYNNEISEKSEIFDDQFSVERPDGSNFTLKIRSTKLEDSAMYFCASRSTGTTPNEQFFGPGTRLTVL.

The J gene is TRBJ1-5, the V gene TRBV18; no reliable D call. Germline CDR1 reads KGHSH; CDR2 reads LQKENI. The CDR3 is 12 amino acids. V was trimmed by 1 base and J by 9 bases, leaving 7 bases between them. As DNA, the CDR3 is TGTGCCAGCTCACCACGGGCCAGGCCCCAGCATTTT. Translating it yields CASSPRARPQHF.

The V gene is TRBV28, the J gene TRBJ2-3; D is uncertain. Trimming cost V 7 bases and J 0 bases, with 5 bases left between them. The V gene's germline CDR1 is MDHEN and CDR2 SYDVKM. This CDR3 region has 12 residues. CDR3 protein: CASTLSTDTQYF. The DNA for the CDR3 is TGTGCCAGCACCTTAAGCACAGATACGCAGTATTTT.

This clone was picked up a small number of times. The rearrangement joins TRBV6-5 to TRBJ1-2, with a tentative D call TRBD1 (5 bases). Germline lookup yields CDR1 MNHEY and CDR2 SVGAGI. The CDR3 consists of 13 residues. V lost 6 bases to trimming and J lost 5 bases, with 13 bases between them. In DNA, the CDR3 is TGTGCCAGCAGCATCCAGGGCTGGTATGGCTACACCTTC. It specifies CASSIQGWYGYTF.

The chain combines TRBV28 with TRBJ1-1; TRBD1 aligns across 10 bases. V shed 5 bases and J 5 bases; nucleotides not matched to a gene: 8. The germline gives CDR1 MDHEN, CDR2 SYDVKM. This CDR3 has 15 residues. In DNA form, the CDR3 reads TGTGCCAGCAGTCCGATGGGACAGGGGCTTACTGAAGCTTTCTTT. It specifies CASSPMGQGLTEAFF.

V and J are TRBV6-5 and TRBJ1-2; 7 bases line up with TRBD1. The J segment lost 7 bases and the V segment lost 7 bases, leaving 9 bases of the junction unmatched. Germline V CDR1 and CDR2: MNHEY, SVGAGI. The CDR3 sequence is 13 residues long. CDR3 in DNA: TGTGCCAGCACTCCGACAGGGACGGGTGGCTACACCTTC. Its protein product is CASTPTGTGGYTF.

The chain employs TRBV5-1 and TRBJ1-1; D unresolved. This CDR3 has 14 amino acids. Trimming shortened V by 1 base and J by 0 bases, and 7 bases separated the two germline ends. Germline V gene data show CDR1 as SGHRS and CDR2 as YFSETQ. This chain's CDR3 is CASSLTVMNTEAFF. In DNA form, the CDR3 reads TGCGCCAGCAGCTTGACAGTGATGAACACTGAAGCTTTCTTT.

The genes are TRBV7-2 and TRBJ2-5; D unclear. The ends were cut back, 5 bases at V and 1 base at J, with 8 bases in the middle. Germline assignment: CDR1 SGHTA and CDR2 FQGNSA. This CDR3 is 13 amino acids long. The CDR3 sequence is CASSAAIQETQYF. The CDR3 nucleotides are TGTGCCAGCAGCGCCGCTATCCAAGAGACCCAGTACTTC.

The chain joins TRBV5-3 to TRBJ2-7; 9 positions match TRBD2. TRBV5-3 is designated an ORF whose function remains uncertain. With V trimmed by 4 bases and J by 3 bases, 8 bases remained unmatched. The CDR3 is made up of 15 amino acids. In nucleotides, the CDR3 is TGTGCCAGAAGCCCGACTAGCGGTCGAGACTACGAGCAGTACTTC. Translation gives CARSPTSGRDYEQYF.

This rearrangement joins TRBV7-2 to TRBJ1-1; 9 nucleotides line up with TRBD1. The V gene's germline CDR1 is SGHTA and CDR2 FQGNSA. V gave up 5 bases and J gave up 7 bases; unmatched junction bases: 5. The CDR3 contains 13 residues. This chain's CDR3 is CASSPGTGREAFF. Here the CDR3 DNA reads TGTGCCAGCAGCCCTGGGACAGGGCGTGAAGCTTTCTTT. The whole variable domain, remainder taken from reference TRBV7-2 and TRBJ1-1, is GAGVSQSPSNKVTEKGKDVELRCDPISGHTALYWYRQSLGQGLEFLIYFQGNSAPDKSGLPSDRFSAERTGGSVSTLTIQRTQQEDSAVYLCASSPGTGREAFFGQGTRLTVV.

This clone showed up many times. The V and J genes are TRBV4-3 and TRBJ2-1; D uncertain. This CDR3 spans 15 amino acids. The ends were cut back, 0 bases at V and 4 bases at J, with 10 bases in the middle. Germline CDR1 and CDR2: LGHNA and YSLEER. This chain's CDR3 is CASSQDEIPYNEQFF. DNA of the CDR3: TGCGCCAGCAGCCAAGATGAGATACCGTACAATGAGCAGTTCTTC.

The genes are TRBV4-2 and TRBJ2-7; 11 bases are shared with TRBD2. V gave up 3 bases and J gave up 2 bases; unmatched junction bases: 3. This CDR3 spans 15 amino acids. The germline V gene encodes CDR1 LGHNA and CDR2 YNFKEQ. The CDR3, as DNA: TGTGCCAGCAGCCAGTTAGCGGGAGGGCCCTACGAGCAGTACTTC. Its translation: CASSQLAGGPYEQYF.

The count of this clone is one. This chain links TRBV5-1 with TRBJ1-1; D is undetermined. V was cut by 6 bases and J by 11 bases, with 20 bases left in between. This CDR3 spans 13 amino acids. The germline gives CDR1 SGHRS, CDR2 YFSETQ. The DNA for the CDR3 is TGCGCCAGCACCGAACTTGACGGAGTGGAGGCTTTCTTT. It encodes CASTELDGVEAFF.

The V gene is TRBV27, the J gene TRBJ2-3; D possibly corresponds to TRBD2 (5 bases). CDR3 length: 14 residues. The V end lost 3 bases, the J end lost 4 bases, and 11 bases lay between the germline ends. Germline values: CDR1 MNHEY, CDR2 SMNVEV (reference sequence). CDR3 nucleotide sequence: TGTGCCAGCAGTTTTCCGAGCGGTGCAGATACGCAGTATTTT. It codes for CASSFPSGADTQYF.

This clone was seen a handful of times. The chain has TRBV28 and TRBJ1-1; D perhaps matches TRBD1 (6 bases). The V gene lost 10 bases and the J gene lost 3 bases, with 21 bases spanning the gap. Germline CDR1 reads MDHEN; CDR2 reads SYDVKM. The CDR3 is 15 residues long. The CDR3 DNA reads TGTGCCACTGTCACCAGGGGCTACGGGGACACTGAAGCTTTCTTT. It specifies CATVTRGYGDTEAFF.

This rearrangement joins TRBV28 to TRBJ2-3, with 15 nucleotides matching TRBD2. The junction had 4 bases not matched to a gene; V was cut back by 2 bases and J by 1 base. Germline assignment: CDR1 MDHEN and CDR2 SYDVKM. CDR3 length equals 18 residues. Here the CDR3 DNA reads TGTGCCAGCAGTTTAGGAGGACTAGCGGGAGGGGGCACAGATACGCAGTATTTT. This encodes CASSLGGLAGGGTDTQYF.

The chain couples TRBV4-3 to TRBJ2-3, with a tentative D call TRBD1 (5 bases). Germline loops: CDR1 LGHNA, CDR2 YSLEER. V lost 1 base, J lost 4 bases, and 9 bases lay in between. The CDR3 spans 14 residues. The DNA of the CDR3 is TGCGCCAGCAGCCAAGCAGGGCTGGCAGATACGCAGTATTTT. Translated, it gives CASSQAGLADTQYF.

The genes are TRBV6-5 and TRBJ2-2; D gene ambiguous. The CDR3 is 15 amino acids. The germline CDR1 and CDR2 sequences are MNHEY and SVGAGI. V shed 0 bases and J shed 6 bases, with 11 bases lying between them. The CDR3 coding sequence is TGTGCCAGCAGTTACTCGCTTATACGAGCCGGGGAGCTGTTTTTT. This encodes CASSYSLIRAGELFF.

CDR3 residues: CASSVGRGSEAFF. In DNA form, the CDR3 reads TGTGCCAGCAGCGTCGGCAGGGGTTCTGAAGCTTTCTTT. This sequence joins TRBV9 and TRBJ1-1, with D possibly TRBD1 on 6 matching bases. Germline V gene lookup returns CDR1 SGDLS and CDR2 YYNGEE. Between the trimmed V and J ends, which lost 2 bases and 6 bases, there was a span of 11 bases. The CDR3 extends over 13 amino acids. Variable domain in full (rest from reference TRBV9 and TRBJ1-1): DSGVTQTPKHLITATGQRVTLRCSPRSGDLSVYWYQQSLDQGLQFLIQYYNGEERAKGNILERFSAQQFPDLHSELNLSSLELGDSALYFCASSVGRGSEAFFGQGTRLTVV.

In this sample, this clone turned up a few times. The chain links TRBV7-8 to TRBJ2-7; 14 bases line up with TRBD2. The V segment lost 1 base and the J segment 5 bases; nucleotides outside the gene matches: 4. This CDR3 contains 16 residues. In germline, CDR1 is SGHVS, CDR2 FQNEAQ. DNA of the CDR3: TGTGCCAGCAGCTTAGAGGGACTAGCGGGAGAGGACGAGCAGTACTTC. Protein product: CASSLEGLAGEDEQYF.